These 16 T cell receptor beta chains were all obtained from the same sample, sequenced in a study of T cells in Graves' hyperthyroidism and ophthalmopathy. Amplified TCR beta CDR3 regions derived from RNA transcripts. HTBI primers were employed in a first-round RT-PCR of the TCR CDR3. TCRdb passed the multiplex PCR reads through MiXCR, listing each CDR3 protein once. The sample records approximately 370,000 distinct CDR3 sequences, approximately 18% being singletons. Sequenced input: blood. The receptor set was obtained from a woman aged 25-40 years with Graves' hyperthyroidism that later progressed to Graves' ophthalmopathy.

Ten or more counts support this clonotype. This chain joins TRBV3-1 and TRBJ1-6; D gene unclear. V lost 1 base and J lost 4, with 14 bases in between. The CDR3 loop spans 17 amino acids. CDR1 and CDR2 from the germline V gene are LGHDT and YNNKEL (reference sequence). The CDR3 region is CASSQGPSNSYNSPLHF. In DNA form, the CDR3 reads TGTGCCAGCAGCCAAGGACCGAGCAATTCTTATAATTCACCCCTCCACTTT. Looking up the rest from reference TRBV3-1 and TRBJ1-6 gives the full variable domain: DTAVSQTPKYLVTQMGNDKSIKCEQNLGHDTMYWYKQDSKKFLKIMFSYNNKELIINETVPNRFSPKSPDKAHLNLHINSLELGDSAVYFCASSQGPSNSYNSPLHFGNGTRLTVT.

V usage is TRBV2 and J usage is TRBJ1-1; 9 bases agree with TRBD1. The V and J ends lost 7 bases and 5 bases, in that order; junction bases with no gene match: 2. Germline CDR1 SNHLY, CDR2 FYNNEI. The CDR3 covers 12 residues. The CDR3 sequence: CASNRGQTEAFF. For the CDR3, the DNA is TGTGCCAGCAACAGGGGGCAAACTGAAGCTTTCTTT.

The rearrangement uses TRBV28 and TRBJ1-5; D is unresolved. V was cut by 4 bases and J by 5 bases, with 18 bases left in between. The CDR3 runs 16 residues. Germline V gene data show CDR1 as MDHEN and CDR2 as SYDVKM. CDR3 residues: CASSYRATRLDQPQHF. CDR3 DNA: TGTGCCAGCAGTTATAGGGCCACCCGCCTGGATCAGCCCCAGCATTTT.

There are a few counts of this clonotype. J is TRBJ2-7 and V is TRBV3-1, with 7 bases lining up with TRBD1. Germline lookup yields CDR1 LGHDT and CDR2 YNNKEL (reference sequence). After removal of 0 bases from V and 2 bases from J, the junction contained 7 bases not matched to a gene. CDR3 length: 16 amino acids. In nucleotides, the CDR3 is TGTGCCAGCAGCCAAGAAGTCTTAGGGACAGCCTACGAGCAGTACTTC. Its protein is CASSQEVLGTAYEQYF.

This clonotype was counted ten times or more. The chain has TRBV3-1 and TRBJ2-5, with D perhaps matching TRBD1 (6 bases). The CDR3 covers 16 residues. The germline V gene encodes CDR1 LGHDT and CDR2 YNNKEL (reference sequence). Trimming took off 0 bases at V and 2 bases at J, with 13 bases between the two ends. The CDR3 bases are TGTGCCAGCAGCCAAGATCCTTGGGGGCAACAAGAGACCCAGTACTTC. Residues: CASSQDPWGQQETQYF.

The chain combines TRBV7-9 with TRBJ2-1; 9 bases are a match to TRBD2. CDR3 length: 17 residues. The germline gives CDR1 SEHNR, CDR2 FQNEAQ (reference sequence). V was clipped by 0 bases and J by 0 bases; unmatched bases: 3. The CDR3 DNA reads as TGTGCCAGCAGCTTAGCTAGCGGGAGATTCTCCTACAATGAGCAGTTCTTC. Translated: CASSLASGRFSYNEQFF.

This rearrangement joins TRBV30 to TRBJ1-2, with D uncertain. Trimming took 3 bases from V and 4 from J, leaving 6 bases between them. CDR1 GTSNPN and CDR2 SVGIG come from the germline V gene (reference sequence). The CDR3 totals 11 residues. CDR3 loop: CAWSTAYGYTF. Written as DNA, the CDR3 is TGTGCCTGGAGCACAGCCTATGGCTACACCTTC.

This clonotype came up a few times. The J gene is TRBJ1-2, the V gene TRBV6-2 or TRBV6-3; D perhaps matches TRBD1 (6 bases). Trimming stripped 0 bases from V and 6 bases from J, with 17 bases between. This CDR3 contains 16 residues. Germline CDR1 MNHEY, CDR2 SVGEGT. The CDR3 loop is CASSYSSWNTGHGYTF. CDR3 DNA sequence: TGTGCCAGCAGTTACTCCTCATGGAATACAGGGCATGGCTACACCTTC.

About this clonotype itself: The final CDR3 position lacks the conserved phenylalanine or tryptophan, pointing to a likely read error. V usage is TRBV5-1 and J usage is TRBJ2-5, with no clear D. Trimming took 0 bases from V and 3 from J, leaving 12 bases between them. The CDR3 is 15 residues long. CDR1 SGHRS and CDR2 YFSETQ come from the germline V gene. The CDR3 coding sequence is TGCGCCAGCAGCTTGGCCGGCTTGGTAAAAGAGACCCAGTACCTC. Protein product: CASSLAGLVKETQYL.

In this sample, this clonotype turned up a few times. This chain connects TRBV4-2 to TRBJ1-2; 7 nucleotides match TRBD1. CDR1 LGHNA and CDR2 YNFKEQ come from the germline V gene. With V trimmed by 6 bases and J by 4 bases, 8 bases remained unmatched. CDR3 length equals 14 residues. CDR3 loop: CASRGDEGAYGYTF. The CDR3 coding sequence is TGTGCCAGCAGGGGGGACGAGGGGGCCTATGGCTACACCTTC.

This clonotype was seen at least ten times. V and J are TRBV5-1 and TRBJ2-5, with TRBD1 identical over 8 bases. Trimming at V came to 4 bases and at J to 3 bases, leaving 11 bases not matched to a gene. Germline loops: CDR1 SGHRS, CDR2 YFSETQ. The CDR3 has 16 amino acids. This CDR3 reads CASSNSALDREETQYF. DNA of the CDR3: TGCGCCAGCAGCAATAGCGCATTGGACAGGGAAGAGACCCAGTACTTC.

This clonotype was seen many times. The chain recombines TRBV6-1 with TRBJ2-2, with 12 bases lining up with TRBD2. This CDR3 has 16 amino acids. From germline, CDR1 is MNHNS and CDR2 SASEGT. Trimming removed 6 bases from V and 2 bases from J; junction bases left unmatched: 4. CDR3 coding DNA: TGTGCCAGCAGCCCACTAGCGGGAGGAAACACCGGGGAGCTGTTTTTT. Protein: CASSPLAGGNTGELFF.

This clonotype was found many times. V and J are TRBV29-1 and TRBJ2-5; possible D gene TRBD1, 6 bases. The CDR3 length is 12 residues. Germline assignment: CDR1 SQVTM and CDR2 ANQGSEA. With 7 bases removed from V and 0 bases from J, the gap between germline ends came to 9 bases. The CDR3 sequence: CSARDNQETQYF. The CDR3 DNA sequence: TGCAGCGCCCGGGACAACCAAGAGACCCAGTACTTC.

Many counts were recorded for this clonotype. The chain carries TRBV11-2 and TRBJ2-5, with D perhaps given as TRBD1 or TRBD2 (6 bases each). V was cut by 3 bases and J by 4 bases, with 24 bases left in between. This CDR3 comprises 18 residues. Germline V gives CDR1 SGHAT, CDR2 FQNNGV. The CDR3 loop reads CASSFAHAGDFLGETQYF. The CDR3 DNA sequence: TGTGCCAGCAGCTTTGCGCACGCAGGGGACTTTTTGGGAGAGACCCAGTACTTC.

In its sample, this clonotype was seen a few times. V and J are TRBV4-2 and TRBJ1-1; D is perhaps TRBD1 (6 bases). Germline V gene sequence: CDR1 LGHNA, CDR2 YNFKEQ. This CDR3 has 15 residues. V was shortened by 0 bases and J by 5 bases, with 13 bases between the two germline ends. CDR3 DNA sequence: TGTGCCAGCAGCCAAGACTTATCTAGGGGGACTGAAGCTTTCTTT. This encodes CASSQDLSRGTEAFF.

This clonotype has at least ten counts. The V and J genes are TRBV28 and TRBJ2-3, with D possibly being TRBD1 or TRBD2 (5 bases each). The CDR3 runs to 16 residues. In germline, CDR1 is MDHEN, CDR2 SYDVKM. Deletions cut 1 base from V and 6 bases from J, with 17 bases between. In DNA, the CDR3 is TGTGCCAGCAGTTTATATGGGACCGCGATGGTTGATACGCAGTATTTT. Translated, it gives CASSLYGTAMVDTQYF.